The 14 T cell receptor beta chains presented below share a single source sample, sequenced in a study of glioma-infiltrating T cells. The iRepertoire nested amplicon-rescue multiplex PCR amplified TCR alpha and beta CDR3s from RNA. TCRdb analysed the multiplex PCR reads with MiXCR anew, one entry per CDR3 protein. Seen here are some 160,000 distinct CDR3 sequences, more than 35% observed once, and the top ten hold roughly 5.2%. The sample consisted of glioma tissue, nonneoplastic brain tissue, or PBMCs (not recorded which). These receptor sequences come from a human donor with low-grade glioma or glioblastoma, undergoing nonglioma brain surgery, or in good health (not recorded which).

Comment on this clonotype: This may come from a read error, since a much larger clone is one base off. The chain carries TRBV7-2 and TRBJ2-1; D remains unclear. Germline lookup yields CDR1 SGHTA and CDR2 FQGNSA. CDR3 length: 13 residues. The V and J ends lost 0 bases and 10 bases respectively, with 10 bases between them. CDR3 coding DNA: TGTGCCAGCAGCTTAGCTAACCAAGGAGAGCAGTTCTTC. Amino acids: CASSLANQGEQFF.

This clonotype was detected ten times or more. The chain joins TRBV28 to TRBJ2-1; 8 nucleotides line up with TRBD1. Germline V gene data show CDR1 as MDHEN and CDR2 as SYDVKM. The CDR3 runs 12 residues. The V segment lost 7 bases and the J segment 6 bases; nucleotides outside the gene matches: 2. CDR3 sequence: CASTDRVNEQFF. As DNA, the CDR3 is TGTGCCAGCACGGACAGGGTCAATGAGCAGTTCTTC.

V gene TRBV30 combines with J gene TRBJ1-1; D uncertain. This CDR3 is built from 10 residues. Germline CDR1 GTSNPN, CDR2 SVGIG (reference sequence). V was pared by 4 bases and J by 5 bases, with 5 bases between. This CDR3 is CAWIWTEAFF. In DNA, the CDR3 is TGTGCCTGGATCTGGACTGAAGCTTTCTTT.

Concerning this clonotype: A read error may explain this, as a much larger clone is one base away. The DNA for the CDR3 is TGTGCCACCAGTGATCGCGGACAGAGACAGGAGCAGTTCTTC. This gives the protein CATSDRGQRQEQFF. This sequence joins TRBV24-1 and TRBJ2-1, with D possibly TRBD1 on 6 matching bases. Germline V lookup: CDR1 KGHDR, CDR2 SFDVKD. Deletions cut 3 bases from V and 10 bases from J, with 15 bases between. There are 14 residues in the CDR3.

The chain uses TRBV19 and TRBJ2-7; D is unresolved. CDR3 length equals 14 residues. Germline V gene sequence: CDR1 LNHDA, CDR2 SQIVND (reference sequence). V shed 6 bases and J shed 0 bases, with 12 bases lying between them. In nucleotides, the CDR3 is TGTGCCAGTAGCCCTGGCAGCAGCTCCTACGAGCAGTACTTC. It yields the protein CASSPGSSSYEQYF.

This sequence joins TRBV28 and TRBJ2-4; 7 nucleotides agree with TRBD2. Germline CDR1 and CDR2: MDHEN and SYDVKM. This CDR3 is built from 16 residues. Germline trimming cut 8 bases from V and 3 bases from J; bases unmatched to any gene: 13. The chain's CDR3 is CASFGQVPGGKNIQYF. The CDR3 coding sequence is TGTGCCAGCTTCGGCCAAGTCCCGGGAGGCAAAAACATTCAGTACTTC.

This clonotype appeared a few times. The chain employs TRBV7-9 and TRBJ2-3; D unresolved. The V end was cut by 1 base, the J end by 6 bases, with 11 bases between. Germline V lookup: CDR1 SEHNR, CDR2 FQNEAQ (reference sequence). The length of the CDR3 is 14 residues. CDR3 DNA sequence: TGTGCCAGCAGCTTAGTCGGCTTGGCGGATACGCAGTATTTT. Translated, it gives CASSLVGLADTQYF. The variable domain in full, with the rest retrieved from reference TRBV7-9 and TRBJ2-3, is DTGVSQNPRHKITKRGQNVTFRCDPISEHNRLYWYRQTLGQGPEFLTYFQNEAQLEKSRLLSDRFSAERPKGSFSTLEIQRTEQGDSAMYLCASSLVGLADTQYFGPGTRLTVL.

For the CDR3, the DNA is TGTGCCACCGCGAGCTTGTCACAGGGTCCGGAGACCCAGTACTTC. It is translated as CATASLSQGPETQYF. The rearrangement uses TRBV28 and TRBJ2-5; D is possibly TRBD1 (6 bases). Trimming removed 10 bases at V and 5 bases at J, with 23 bases between. This CDR3 comprises 15 residues. Germline CDR1 is MDHEN and CDR2 is SYDVKM.

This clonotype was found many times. CDR3 coding DNA: TGCAGTGCTAGAGGTCCCGGGACACGTACGCCTTCCTACGAGCAGTACTTC. Its protein product is CSARGPGTRTPSYEQYF. The V call is TRBV20-1, the J call TRBJ2-7; weak D call: TRBD1 (6 bases). CDR3 size: 17 residues. V dropped 1 base and J dropped 1 base, with 20 bases sitting between them. Germline CDR1 reads DFQATT; CDR2 reads SNEGSKA (reference sequence).

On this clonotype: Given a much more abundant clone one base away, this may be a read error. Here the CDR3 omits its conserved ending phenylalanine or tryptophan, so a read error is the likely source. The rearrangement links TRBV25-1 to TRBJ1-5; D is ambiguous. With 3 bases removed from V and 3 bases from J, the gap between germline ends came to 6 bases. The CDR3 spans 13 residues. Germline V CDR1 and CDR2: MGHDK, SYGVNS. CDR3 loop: CASSEADNQPQHS. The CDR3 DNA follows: TGTGCCAGCAGTGAGGCAGACAATCAGCCCCAGCATTCT.

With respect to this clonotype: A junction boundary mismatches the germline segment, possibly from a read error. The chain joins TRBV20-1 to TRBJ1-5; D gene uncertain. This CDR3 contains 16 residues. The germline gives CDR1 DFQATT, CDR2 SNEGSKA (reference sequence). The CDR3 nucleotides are TGCAGTTCTAGAGATTATGATCATGGGAGCCCTCAGCCCCAGCATTTT. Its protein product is CSSRDYDHGSPQPQHF.

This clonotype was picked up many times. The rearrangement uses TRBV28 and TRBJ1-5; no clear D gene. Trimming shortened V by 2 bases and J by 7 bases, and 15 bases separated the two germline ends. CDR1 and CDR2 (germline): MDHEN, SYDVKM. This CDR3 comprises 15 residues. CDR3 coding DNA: TGTGCCAGCAGTTTAGCGGGCTCTTCGGTCCAGCCCCAGCATTTT. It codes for CASSLAGSSVQPQHF.

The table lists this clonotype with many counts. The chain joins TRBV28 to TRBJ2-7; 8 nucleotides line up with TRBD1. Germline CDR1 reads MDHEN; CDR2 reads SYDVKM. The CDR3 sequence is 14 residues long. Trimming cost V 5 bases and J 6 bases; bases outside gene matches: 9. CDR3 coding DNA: TGTGCCAGCAGTCGGTCGGGACAGGTACGCGAGCAGTACTTC. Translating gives CASSRSGQVREQYF.

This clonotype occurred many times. CDR3 sequence reads: CASSEWGGRKNEQYF. Here the CDR3 DNA reads TGTGCCAGCAGTGAATGGGGCGGGAGAAAAAACGAGCAGTACTTC. This chain links TRBV25-1 with TRBJ2-7, with 7 bases that match TRBD2. The CDR3 length is 15 residues. Germline values: CDR1 MGHDK, CDR2 SYGVNS. Trimming took 1 base from V and 5 from J; bases not matched to a gene: 8.